The clone carrying this TCR beta chain was recorded once. Its specificity is not known. Germline V gene lookup returns CDR1 SGHRS and CDR2 YFSETQ. This CDR3 comprises 16 residues. Trimming removed 0 bases from V and 1 base from J, with 11 bases in between. These data come from a study of OX40 agonist ivuxolimab in advanced cancers. On the study more broadly: Three patients showed partial responses: one hepatocellular carcinoma and two cutaneous melanoma cases. Findings and limits, study-wide: Expanded clones were, on average, more numerous in CD8+ T cells than in CD4+. Part of the nonresponder group also had normalized T-cell clonal expansion that was low.

Assay used: immunoSEQ multiplex PCR; TCRdb lists only in-frame clones, some missing. The table lists about 71,000 clones, roughly 77% of them singletons. The sample was CD4+ or CD8+ T cells sorted from blood, taken in a trial of the OX40 agonist ivuxolimab. The clonotype was recovered from an adult with an advanced solid tumor such as melanoma, head and neck, liver or kidney cancer. The rearrangement uses TRBV5-1 and TRBJ1-3, with D perhaps matching TRBD1 (5 bases). The CDR3 coding sequence is TGCGCCAGCAGCTTGGGTCCCCAGGGTTCTGGAAACACCATATATTTT. Translated, it gives CASSLGPQGSGNTIYF.